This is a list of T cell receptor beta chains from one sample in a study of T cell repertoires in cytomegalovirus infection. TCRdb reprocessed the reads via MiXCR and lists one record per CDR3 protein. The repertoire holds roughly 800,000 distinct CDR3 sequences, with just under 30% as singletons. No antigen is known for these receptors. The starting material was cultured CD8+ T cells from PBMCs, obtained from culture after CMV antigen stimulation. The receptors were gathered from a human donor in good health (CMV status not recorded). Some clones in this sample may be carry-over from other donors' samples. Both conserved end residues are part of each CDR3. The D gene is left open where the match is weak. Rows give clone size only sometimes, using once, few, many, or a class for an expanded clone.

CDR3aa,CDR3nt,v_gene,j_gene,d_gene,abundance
CASSQYRDNYNEQFF,TGTGCCAGCAGCCAATACCGGGACAACTACAATGAGCAGTTCTTC,TRBV7-2,TRBJ2-1,-,many
CASSSGGHNEQFF,TGTGCCAGCTCTAGCGGGGGGCACAATGAGCAGTTCTTC,TRBV11-2,TRBJ2-1,TRBD2,-
CSAGKNIQYF,TGCAGTGCGGGGAAAAACATTCAGTACTTC,TRBV20-1,TRBJ2-4,-,-
CASSRTGGEEKLFF,TGTGCCAGCAGCAGGACAGGGGGAGAGGAAAAACTGTTTTTT,TRBV7-6,TRBJ1-4,TRBD1,many
CASSYLAGQTGELFF,TGTGCCAGCAGTTACCTGGCGGGGCAGACCGGGGAGCTGTTTTTT,TRBV6-2/TRBV6-3,TRBJ2-2,-,few
CASTSWETGANVLTF,TGTGCCAGCACCTCTTGGGAAACTGGGGCCAACGTCCTGACTTTC,TRBV28,TRBJ2-6,-,-
CASSIGLFAGPNTEAFF,TGTGCCAGTAGTATAGGACTCTTCGCAGGACCTAACACTGAAGCTTTCTTT,TRBV19,TRBJ1-1,-,-
CASSFRTRVFGNTGELFF,TGTGCCAGCAGCTTCAGGACTAGGGTATTTGGTAACACCGGGGAGCTGTTTTTT,TRBV5-4,TRBJ2-2,TRBD2,few
CATSRDRSGGYGYTF,TGTGCCACCAGCCGGGACAGGTCCGGAGGCTATGGCTACACCTTC,TRBV15,TRBJ1-2,TRBD1,-
CASSVTGDSTDTQYF,TGTGCCAGCAGCGTCACCGGTGATAGCACAGATACGCAGTATTTT,TRBV9,TRBJ2-3,-,few
CASSQEGLAGDTQYF,TGCGCCAGCAGCCAAGAAGGACTAGCGGGTGATACGCAGTATTTT,TRBV4-1,TRBJ2-3,TRBD2,-
CSGSGTGDSYERYF,TGCAGCGGATCCGGGACAGGGGACTCCTACGAGCGGTACTTC,TRBV29-1,TRBJ2-7,TRBD1,-
CATGGAFF,TGTGCCACTGGCGGGGCTTTCTTT,TRBV12-3/TRBV12-4,TRBJ1-1,-,many
CASSLGEKYTF,TGTGCCAGCAGCTTAGGGGAGAAGTACACCTTC,TRBV7-9,TRBJ1-2,-,-
CASSILGLATDTQYF,TGTGCCAGTAGTATACTAGGGTTGGCGACAGATACGCAGTATTTT,TRBV19,TRBJ2-3,-,few
CASSHPGTSVNNEQFF,TGCGCCAGCAGCCATCCTGGAACCTCCGTAAACAATGAGCAGTTCTTC,TRBV4-1,TRBJ2-1,-,many
CASSDVGRGGETQYF,TGTGCCAGCAGCGACGTTGGCAGGGGTGGCGAGACCCAGTACTTC,TRBV7-2,TRBJ2-5,-,many
CASTLTPEAFF,TGTGCCAGCACCCTGACCCCTGAAGCTTTCTTT,TRBV2,TRBJ1-1,-,few
CASSYSRREGPETQYF,TGTGCCAGCAGTTACTCGAGGAGAGAGGGGCCTGAGACCCAGTACTTC,TRBV6-5,TRBJ2-5,-,few
CASTGRGENQPQHF,TGTGCCAGTACGGGACGGGGGGAAAATCAGCCCCAGCATTTT,TRBV19,TRBJ1-5,-,-
CASSISGQQAGNYGYTF,TGTGCCAGCAGCATTTCGGGACAGCAGGCTGGTAACTATGGCTACACCTTC,TRBV7-6,TRBJ1-2,TRBD1,-
CSARGTIILRDTQYF,TGCAGTGCACGGGGGACTATAATTTTAAGAGACACCCAGTACTTC,TRBV20-1,TRBJ2-5,TRBD2,-
CASSLTGGSLYEQYF,TGTGCCAGCAGCCTGACAGGGGGCTCCCTCTACGAGCAGTACTTC,TRBV7-9,TRBJ2-7,TRBD1,-
CASTKARGNEQFF,TGTGCCAGCACTAAAGCACGGGGCAATGAGCAGTTCTTC,TRBV6-2/TRBV6-3,TRBJ2-1,-,-